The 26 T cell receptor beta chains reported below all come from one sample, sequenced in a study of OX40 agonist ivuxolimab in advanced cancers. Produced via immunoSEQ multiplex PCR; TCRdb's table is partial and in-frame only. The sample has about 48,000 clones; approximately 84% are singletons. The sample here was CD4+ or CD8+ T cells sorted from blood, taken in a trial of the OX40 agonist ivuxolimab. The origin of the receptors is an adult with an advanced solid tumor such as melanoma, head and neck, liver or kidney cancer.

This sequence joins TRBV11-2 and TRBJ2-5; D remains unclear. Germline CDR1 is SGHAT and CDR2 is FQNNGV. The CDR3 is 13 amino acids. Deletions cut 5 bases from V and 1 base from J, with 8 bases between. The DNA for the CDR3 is TGTGCCAGCAGCGCCCAGGTCCAAGAGACCCAGTACTTC. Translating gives CASSAQVQETQYF.

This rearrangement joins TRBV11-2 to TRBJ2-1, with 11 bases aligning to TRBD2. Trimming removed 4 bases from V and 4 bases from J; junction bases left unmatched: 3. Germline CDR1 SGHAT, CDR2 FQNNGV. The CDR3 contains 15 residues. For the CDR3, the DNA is TGTGCCAGCAGCTCGGGACTAGCGGCATACAATGAGCAGTTCTTC. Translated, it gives CASSSGLAAYNEQFF.

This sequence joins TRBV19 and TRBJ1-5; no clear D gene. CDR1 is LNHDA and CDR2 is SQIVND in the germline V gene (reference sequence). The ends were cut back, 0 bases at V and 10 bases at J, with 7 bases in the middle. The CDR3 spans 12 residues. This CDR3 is CASSIERAPQHF. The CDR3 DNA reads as TGTGCCAGTAGTATAGAGCGGGCACCCCAGCATTTT. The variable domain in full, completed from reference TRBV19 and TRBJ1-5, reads DGGITQSPKYLFRKEGQNVTLSCEQNLNHDAMYWYRQDPGQGLRLIYYSQIVNDFQKGDIAEGYSVSREKKESFPLTVTSAQKNPTAFYLCASSIERAPQHFGDGTRLSIL.

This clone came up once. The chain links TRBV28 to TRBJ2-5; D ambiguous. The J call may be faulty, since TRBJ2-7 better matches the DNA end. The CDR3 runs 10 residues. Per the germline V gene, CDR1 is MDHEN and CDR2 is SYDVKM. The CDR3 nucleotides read TGTGCCAGCAGGAGTTACGAGCAGTACTTC. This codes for CASRSYEQYF.

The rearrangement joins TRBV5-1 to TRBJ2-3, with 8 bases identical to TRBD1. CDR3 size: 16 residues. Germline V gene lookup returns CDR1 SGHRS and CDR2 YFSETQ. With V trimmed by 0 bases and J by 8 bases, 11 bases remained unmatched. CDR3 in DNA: TGCGCCAGCAGCTTGGAGGTCGGGCAGGGGGCAGGTACGCAGTATTTT. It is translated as CASSLEVGQGAGTQYF.

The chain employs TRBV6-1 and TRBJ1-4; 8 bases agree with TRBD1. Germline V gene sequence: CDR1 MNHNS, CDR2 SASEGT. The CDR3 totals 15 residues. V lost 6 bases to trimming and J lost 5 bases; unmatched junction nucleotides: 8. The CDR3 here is CASSERQGLNEKLFF. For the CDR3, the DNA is TGTGCCAGCAGCGAAAGACAGGGGTTAAATGAAAAACTGTTTTTT.

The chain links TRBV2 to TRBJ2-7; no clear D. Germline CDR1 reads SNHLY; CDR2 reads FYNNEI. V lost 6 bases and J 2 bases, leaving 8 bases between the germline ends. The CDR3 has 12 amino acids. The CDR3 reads CASRGGTYEQYF. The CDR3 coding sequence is TGTGCCAGCAGGGGTGGGACCTACGAGCAGTACTTC.

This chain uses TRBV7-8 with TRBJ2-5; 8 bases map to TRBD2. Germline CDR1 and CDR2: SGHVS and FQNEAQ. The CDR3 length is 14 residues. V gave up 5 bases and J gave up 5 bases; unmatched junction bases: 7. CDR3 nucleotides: TGTGCCAGCAGCCTCAGCGGGAGTAGGGAGACCCAGTACTTC. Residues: CASSLSGSRETQYF.

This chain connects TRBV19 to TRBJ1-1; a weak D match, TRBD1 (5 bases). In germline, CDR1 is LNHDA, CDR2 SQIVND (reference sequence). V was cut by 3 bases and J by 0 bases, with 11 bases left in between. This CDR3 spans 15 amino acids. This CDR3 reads CASSIPGRMNTEAFF. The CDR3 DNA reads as TGTGCCAGTAGTATTCCGGGACGGATGAACACTGAAGCTTTCTTT.

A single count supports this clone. Written as DNA, the CDR3 is TGCGCCAGCAGCCTGGGACAGGAGAATGAAAAACTGTTTTTT. It yields the protein CASSLGQENEKLFF. The rearrangement uses TRBV4-1 and TRBJ1-4; 8 nucleotides align to TRBD1. J was trimmed by 5 bases and V by 4 bases; bases with no gene match: 3. CDR3 size: 14 residues. Germline V gives CDR1 MGHRA, CDR2 YSYEKL.

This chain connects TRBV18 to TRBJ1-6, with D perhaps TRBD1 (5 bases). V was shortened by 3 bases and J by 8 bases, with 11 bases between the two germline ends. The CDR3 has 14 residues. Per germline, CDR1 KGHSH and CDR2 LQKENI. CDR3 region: CASSPGGMDSPLHF. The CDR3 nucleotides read TGTGCCAGCTCACCGGGGGGGATGGATTCACCCCTCCACTTT.

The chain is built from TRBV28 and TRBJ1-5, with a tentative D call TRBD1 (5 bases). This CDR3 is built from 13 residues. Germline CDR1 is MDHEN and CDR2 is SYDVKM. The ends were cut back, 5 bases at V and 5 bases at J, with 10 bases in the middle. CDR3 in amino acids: CASSPWGDQPQHF. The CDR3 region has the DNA TGTGCCAGCAGTCCATGGGGGGATCAGCCCCAGCATTTT.

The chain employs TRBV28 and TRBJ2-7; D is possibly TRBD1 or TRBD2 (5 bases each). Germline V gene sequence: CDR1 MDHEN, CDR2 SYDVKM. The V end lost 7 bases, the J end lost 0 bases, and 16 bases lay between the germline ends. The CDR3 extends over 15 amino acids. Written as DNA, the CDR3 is TGTGCCAGCATCCCCGGGACGACGAGCTCCTACGAGCAGTACTTC. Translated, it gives CASIPGTTSSYEQYF.

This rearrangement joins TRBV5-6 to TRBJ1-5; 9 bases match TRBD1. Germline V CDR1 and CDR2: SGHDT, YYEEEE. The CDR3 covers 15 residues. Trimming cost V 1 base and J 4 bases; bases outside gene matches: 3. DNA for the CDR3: TGTGCCAGCAGCTTGACCGGGACAGGGAATCAGCCCCAGCATTTT. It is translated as CASSLTGTGNQPQHF.

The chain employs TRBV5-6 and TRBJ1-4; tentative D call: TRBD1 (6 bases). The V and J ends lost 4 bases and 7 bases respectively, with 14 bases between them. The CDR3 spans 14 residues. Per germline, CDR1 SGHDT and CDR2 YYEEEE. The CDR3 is CASSLQGNSEKLFF. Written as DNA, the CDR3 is TGTGCCAGCAGCCTACAGGGAAATAGTGAAAAACTGTTTTTT. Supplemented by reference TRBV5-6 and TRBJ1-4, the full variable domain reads DAGVTQSPTHLIKTRGQQVTLRCSPKSGHDTVSWYQQALGQGPQFIFQYYEEEERQRGNFPDRFSGHQFPNYSSELNVNALLLGDSALYLCASSLQGNSEKLFFGSGTQLSVL.

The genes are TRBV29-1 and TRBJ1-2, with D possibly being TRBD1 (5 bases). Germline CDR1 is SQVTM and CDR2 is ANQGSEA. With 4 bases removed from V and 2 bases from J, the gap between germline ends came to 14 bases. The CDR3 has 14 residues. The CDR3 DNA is TGCAGCGTTGCCTTTGGGGGATCAAACTATGGCTACACCTTC. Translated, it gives CSVAFGGSNYGYTF.

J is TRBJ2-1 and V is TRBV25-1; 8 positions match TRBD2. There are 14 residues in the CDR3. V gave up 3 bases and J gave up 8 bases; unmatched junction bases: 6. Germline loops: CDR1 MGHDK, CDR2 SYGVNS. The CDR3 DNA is TGTGCCAGCAGTGACGCCAGCGGGAGCGATGAGCAGTTCTTC. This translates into CASSDASGSDEQFF.

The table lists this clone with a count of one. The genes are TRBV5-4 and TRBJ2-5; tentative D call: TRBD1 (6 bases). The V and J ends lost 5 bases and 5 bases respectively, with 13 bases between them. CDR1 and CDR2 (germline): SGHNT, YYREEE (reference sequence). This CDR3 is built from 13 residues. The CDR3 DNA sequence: TGTGCCAGCAGTTCGGGGACATTCGAGACCCAGTACTTC. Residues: CASSSGTFETQYF.

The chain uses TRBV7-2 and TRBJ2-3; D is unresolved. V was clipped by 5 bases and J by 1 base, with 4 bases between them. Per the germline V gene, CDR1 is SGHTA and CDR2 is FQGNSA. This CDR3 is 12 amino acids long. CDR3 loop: CASSRRTDTQYF. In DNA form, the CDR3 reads TGTGCCAGCAGCAGACGCACAGATACGCAGTATTTT.

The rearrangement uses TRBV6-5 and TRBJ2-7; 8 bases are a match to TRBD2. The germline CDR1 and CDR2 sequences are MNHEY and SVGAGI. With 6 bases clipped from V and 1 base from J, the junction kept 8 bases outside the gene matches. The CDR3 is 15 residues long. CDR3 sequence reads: CASRGSGTGSYEQYF. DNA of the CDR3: TGTGCCAGCAGAGGTAGCGGGACCGGTTCCTACGAGCAGTACTTC.

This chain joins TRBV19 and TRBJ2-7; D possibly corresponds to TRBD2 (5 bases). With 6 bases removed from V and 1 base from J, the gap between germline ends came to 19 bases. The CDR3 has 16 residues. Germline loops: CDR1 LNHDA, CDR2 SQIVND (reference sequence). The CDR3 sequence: CASRSPTGSGSYEQYF. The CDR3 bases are TGTGCCAGTAGATCCCCTACGGGGTCGGGGTCCTACGAGCAGTACTTC.

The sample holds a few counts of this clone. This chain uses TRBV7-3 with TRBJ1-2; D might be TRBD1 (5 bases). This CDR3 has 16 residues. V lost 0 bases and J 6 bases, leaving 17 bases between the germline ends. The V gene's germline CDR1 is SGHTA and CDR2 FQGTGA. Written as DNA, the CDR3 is TGTGCCAGCAGCTTAACGGTCAGGGCCCCAACTGATGGCTACACCTTC. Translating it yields CASSLTVRAPTDGYTF.

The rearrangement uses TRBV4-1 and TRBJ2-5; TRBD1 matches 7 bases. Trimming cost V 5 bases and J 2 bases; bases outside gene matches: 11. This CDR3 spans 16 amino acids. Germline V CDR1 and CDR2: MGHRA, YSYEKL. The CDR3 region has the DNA TGCGCCAGCAGCGTCGGGGACAGTACCTTTCAAGAGACCCAGTACTTC. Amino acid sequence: CASSVGDSTFQETQYF.

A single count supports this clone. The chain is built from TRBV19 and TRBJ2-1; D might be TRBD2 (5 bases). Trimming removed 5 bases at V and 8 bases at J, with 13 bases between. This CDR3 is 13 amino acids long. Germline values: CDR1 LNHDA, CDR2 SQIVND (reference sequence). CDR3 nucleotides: TGTGCCAGTAGTCCCGGGAATACCGATGAGCAGTTCTTC. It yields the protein CASSPGNTDEQFF.

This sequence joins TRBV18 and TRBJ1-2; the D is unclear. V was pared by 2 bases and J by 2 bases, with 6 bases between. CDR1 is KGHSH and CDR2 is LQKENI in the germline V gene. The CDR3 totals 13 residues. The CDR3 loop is CASSPGGNYGYTF. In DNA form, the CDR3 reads TGTGCCAGCTCACCAGGCGGCAACTATGGCTACACCTTC.

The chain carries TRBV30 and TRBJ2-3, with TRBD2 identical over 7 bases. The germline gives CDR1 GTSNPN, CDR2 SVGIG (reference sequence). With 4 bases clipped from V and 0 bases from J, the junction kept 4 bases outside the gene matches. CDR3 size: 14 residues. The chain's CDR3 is CAWKSGISTDTQYF. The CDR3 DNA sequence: TGTGCCTGGAAGAGCGGGATTAGCACAGATACGCAGTATTTT.